This T cell receptor (beta chain) comes out of a study of CD8 T cells in ankylosing spondylitis. Study-wide results and caveats: Roughly eight highly homologous variants made up a TCR beta motif that seemed to typify ankylosing spondylitis blood. The disease-linked clones had a CD8+ phenotype and low blood frequencies. Reportedly, significant enrichment of disease-linked clones occurred in matched ankylosing spondylitis synovial fluid. Both synovial fluid and blood in reactive arthritis had previously been reported to carry some motif variants.

A remark on this clonotype: Its target is unknown.

Molecular-barcoded quantitative 5'-RACE produced these TCR beta libraries. TCRdb re-analysed the 5' RACE reads in MiXCR, keeping a single row per CDR3 protein. In the table there are 220,000 or so distinct CDR3 sequences, about a sixth of which are singletons. The source of this sequence is a male donor with ankylosing spondylitis. The sequenced sample was blood, either unsorted or a sorted T cell fraction (not recorded which).

CDR3 bases: TGTGCCAGCAGTTTAAACAGCGAAGATACGCAGTATTTT. Translation gives CASSLNSEDTQYF. V gene TRBV27 combines with J gene TRBJ2-3; D remains unclear. Germline assignment: CDR1 MNHEY and CDR2 SMNVEV (reference sequence). The CDR3 totals 13 residues. Deletions cut 2 bases from V and 5 bases from J, with 8 bases between.